One and the same sample provided the 2 T cell receptor beta chains below, sequenced in a study of T cells in Graves' hyperthyroidism and ophthalmopathy. Amplification of TCR beta CDR3 regions was performed using RNA transcripts as template. The TCR CDR3 first-round RT-PCR relied on the HTBI primer set. TCRdb re-called the multiplex PCR reads through MiXCR, storing one row per CDR3 protein. The table lists around 190,000 distinct CDR3 sequences, around 16% of them singletons. The sequencing input was blood. Source of these receptors: a woman in her 50s with Graves' hyperthyroidism.

This clonotype occurred a few times. The V and J genes are TRBV5-1 and TRBJ1-1; maybe TRBD1 (6 bases). V was trimmed by 0 bases and J by 5 bases, leaving 23 bases between them. The CDR3 sequence is 18 residues long. The germline CDR1 and CDR2 sequences are SGHRS and YFSETQ. CDR3 in amino acids: CASSLAPDYRVVWTEAFF. In DNA form, the CDR3 reads TGCGCCAGCAGCTTGGCGCCGGATTACAGGGTTGTTTGGACTGAAGCTTTCTTT.

This clonotype was seen ten or more times. The chain combines TRBV6-5 with TRBJ1-1; D is ambiguous. Germline assignment: CDR1 MNHEY and CDR2 SVGAGI. This CDR3 spans 14 amino acids. V shed 2 bases and J shed 5 bases, with 12 bases lying between them. The CDR3 region is CASSYERGGTEAFF. The CDR3 bases are TGTGCCAGCAGTTACGAACGGGGTGGGACTGAAGCTTTCTTT.